Each of the 27 T cell receptor beta chains below was sequenced from the same sample in a study of T cells in Graves' hyperthyroidism and ophthalmopathy. The CDR3 regions of TCR beta were amplified from RNA transcripts. When the TCR CDR3 underwent first-round RT-PCR, the HTBI primer set was used. TCRdb re-derived calls from the multiplex PCR reads in MiXCR, one entry per CDR3 protein. Among 400,000 to 500,000 distinct CDR3 sequences listed, 14% to 15% were seen once. The sample was blood. The source of these receptors is a man aged 18 to 30 with Graves' ophthalmopathy.

The chain joins TRBV28 to TRBJ2-7; D assignment may be TRBD1 or TRBD2 (6 bases each). CDR1 and CDR2 from the germline V gene are MDHEN and SYDVKM. V lost 2 bases to trimming and J lost 4 bases, with 12 bases between them. The length of the CDR3 is 14 residues. In nucleotides, the CDR3 is TGTGCCAGCAGTTTACTATGGGGGGCTTACGAGCAGTACTTC. This sequence encodes CASSLLWGAYEQYF.

In this sample, this clonotype turned up a few times. The V and J genes are TRBV20-1 and TRBJ1-1; TRBD1 is a possible D gene (5 bases). V lost 6 bases and J 7 bases, leaving 12 bases between the germline ends. CDR3 length: 11 amino acids. Germline V gives CDR1 DFQATT, CDR2 SNEGSKA (reference sequence). CDR3 region: CSAFRASEAFF. The DNA of the CDR3 is TGCAGTGCCTTCAGGGCTAGTGAAGCTTTCTTT.

There are a few counts of this clonotype. The chain joins TRBV14 to TRBJ2-1; 14 nucleotides line up with TRBD2. Germline V gene data show CDR1 as SGHDN and CDR2 as FVKESK. The CDR3 contains 14 residues. Unmatched junction bases numbered 4, after V lost 8 bases and J lost 7 bases. This chain's CDR3 is CASQGLAGDNEQFF. The CDR3 bases are TGTGCCAGCCAGGGACTAGCGGGAGATAATGAGCAGTTCTTC.

This clonotype was seen many times. V gene TRBV11-2 combines with J gene TRBJ2-7, with D hard to call. The CDR3 totals 15 residues. Per germline, CDR1 SGHAT and CDR2 FQNNGV. V lost 5 bases, J lost 6 bases, and 20 bases lay in between. CDR3 protein: CASSPLGLGLGEQYF. The CDR3 nucleotides are TGTGCCAGCAGCCCCCTAGGCCTGGGGTTGGGCGAGCAGTACTTC.

This clonotype was counted a few times. The rearrangement links TRBV7-2 to TRBJ2-5, with a weak D call TRBD1 (6 bases). Germline loops: CDR1 SGHTA, CDR2 FQGNSA. This CDR3 is 17 amino acids long. The germline V and J ends were trimmed by 1 base and 1 base, with 16 bases remaining between them. CDR3 region: CASSLGPPQGSQETQYF. Here the CDR3 DNA reads TGTGCCAGCAGCTTAGGCCCCCCACAGGGATCCCAAGAGACCCAGTACTTC.

In this sample, this clonotype turned up a few times. The chain recombines TRBV29-1 with TRBJ1-3; perhaps TRBD1 as D (5 bases). This CDR3 spans 12 amino acids. V gave up 5 bases and J gave up 7 bases, with 12 bases separating them. The germline CDR1 and CDR2 sequences are SQVTM and ANQGSEA. The CDR3 loop reads CSVPGTGNTIYF. The CDR3, as DNA: TGCAGCGTTCCAGGGACCGGTAACACCATATATTTT. Supplemented by reference TRBV29-1 and TRBJ1-3, the full variable domain reads SAVISQKPSRDICQRGTSLTIQCQVDSQVTMMFWYRQQPGQSLTLIATANQGSEATYESGFVIDKFPISRPNLTFSTLTVSNMSPEDSSIYLCSVPGTGNTIYFGEGSWLTVV.

This clonotype was counted at least ten times. The DNA of the CDR3 is TGCGCCAGCAGCCCTATTGGACTAGCGGATTACAATGAGCAGTTCTTC. Translation: CASSPIGLADYNEQFF. This chain links TRBV5-1 with TRBJ2-1, with 10 bases aligning to TRBD2. This CDR3 has 16 residues. V lost 4 bases to trimming and J lost 4 bases; unmatched junction nucleotides: 8. Germline CDR1 reads SGHRS; CDR2 reads YFSETQ.

This clonotype has a single count. V and J are TRBV20-1 and TRBJ2-7, with 8 positions matching TRBD1. The CDR3 loop spans 14 amino acids. The germline V gene encodes CDR1 DFQATT and CDR2 SNEGSKA (reference sequence). The V gene end was trimmed by 5 bases and the J gene end by 1 base; junction bases not matched to a gene: 7. The CDR3 DNA reads TGCAGTGCTCCCGGGACAGGCCCTTCCTACGAGCAGTACTTC. Its protein product is CSAPGTGPSYEQYF.

This clonotype turned up a few times. This sequence joins TRBV11-3 and TRBJ2-7, with D possibly being TRBD2 (6 bases). Per germline, CDR1 SGHNT and CDR2 YENEEA. The ends were cut back, 1 base at V and 3 bases at J, with 13 bases in the middle. CDR3 size: 15 residues. CDR3 DNA sequence: TGTGCCAGCAGCTTAGGCGTAGGAGGGTACTACGAGCAGTACTTC. Its protein product is CASSLGVGGYYEQYF.

The rearrangement joins TRBV20-1 to TRBJ2-3; D is possibly TRBD1 (5 bases). CDR1 and CDR2 from the germline V gene are DFQATT and SNEGSKA (reference sequence). The CDR3 spans 12 residues. V was pared by 6 bases and J by 2 bases, with 9 bases between. The CDR3, as DNA: TGCAGTGCGGGCAGGGCCACAGATACGCAGTATTTT. This gives the protein CSAGRATDTQYF.

This clonotype was counted at least ten times. The CDR3, as DNA: TGCGCCAGCAGTGAGTCGTGGACCCAGTACTTC. Its translation is CASSESWTQYF. This chain uses TRBV10-2 with TRBJ2-5; D gene uncertain. V was cut by 0 bases and J by 7 bases, with 3 bases left in between. The CDR3 totals 11 residues. Germline values: CDR1 WSHSY, CDR2 SAAADI.

This clonotype came up many times. This rearrangement joins TRBV20-1 to TRBJ1-1; 7 bases are a match to TRBD1. Per the germline V gene, CDR1 is DFQATT and CDR2 is SNEGSKA (reference sequence). The length of the CDR3 is 14 residues. After removal of 4 bases from V and 1 base from J, the junction contained 6 bases not matched to a gene. CDR3 nucleotide sequence: TGCAGTGCTAAACCCCGGACAGGGAACACTGAAGCTTTCTTT. Translating it yields CSAKPRTGNTEAFF.

Many counts were recorded for this clonotype. The CDR3 coding sequence is TGCAGTGCTAGTCTTAGGGGGTTGGGGGATACGCAGTATTTT. It specifies CSASLRGLGDTQYF. J is TRBJ2-3 and V is TRBV20-1; a weak D match, TRBD1 (6 bases). Germline V gene data show CDR1 as DFQATT and CDR2 as SNEGSKA (reference sequence). The CDR3 has 14 amino acids. With 3 bases removed from V and 6 bases from J, the gap between germline ends came to 16 bases.

The sample holds many counts of this clonotype. The V gene is TRBV7-8, the J gene TRBJ1-2, with 7 bases aligning to TRBD1. Germline loops: CDR1 SGHVS, CDR2 FQNEAQ. There are 15 residues in the CDR3. The ends lost 5 bases at V and 7 bases at J; junction bases unmatched: 13. Written as DNA, the CDR3 is TGTGCCAGCAGCGCCTCATCCGGCAGGGGGTCTGGCTACACCTTC. Translation: CASSASSGRGSGYTF.

On this clonotype itself: This may be a read error, as it is one base from a much larger clone. The chain is built from TRBV19 and TRBJ1-1, with D perhaps TRBD1 (5 bases). V was trimmed by 9 bases and J by 2 bases, leaving 22 bases between them. The CDR3 runs to 16 residues. CDR1 and CDR2 (germline): LNHDA, SQIVND (reference sequence). The CDR3 is CARTIMGTGGNTEAFF. The CDR3 nucleotides read TGTGCCAGGACCATAATGGGGACTGGGGGTAACACTGAAGCTTTCTTT.

The sample holds many counts of this clonotype. This chain links TRBV18 with TRBJ2-1; D tentatively reads TRBD1 or TRBD2 (5 bases each). Germline V gene sequence: CDR1 KGHSH, CDR2 LQKENI. The CDR3 spans 12 residues. V lost 4 bases and J lost 8, with 9 bases in between. The CDR3 protein is CASSRDGDEQFF. The CDR3 bases are TGTGCCAGCTCACGGGACGGGGATGAGCAGTTCTTC.

This clonotype was seen many times. V usage is TRBV24-1 and J usage is TRBJ2-3, with a weak D call TRBD1 (5 bases). Trimming removed 6 bases from V and 3 bases from J, with 18 bases in between. This CDR3 is built from 16 residues. Germline CDR1 and CDR2: KGHDR and SFDVKD. CDR3: CATSPGFRDVTDTQYF. The CDR3, as DNA: TGTGCCACCAGTCCTGGTTTCAGGGATGTGACAGATACGCAGTATTTT.

In its sample, this clonotype was seen many times. The rearrangement uses TRBV6-5 and TRBJ2-7; a weak D match, TRBD1 (6 bases). Germline CDR1 MNHEY, CDR2 SVGAGI. Trimming took 0 bases from V and 2 from J, leaving 8 bases between them. The CDR3 consists of 14 residues. The CDR3 here is CASSYSGTPYEQYF. CDR3 DNA sequence: TGTGCCAGCAGTTACTCCGGGACACCCTACGAGCAGTACTTC.

The sample holds many counts of this clonotype. The J gene is TRBJ2-1, the V gene TRBV7-9, with 7 bases matching TRBD2. This CDR3 has 15 amino acids. V shed 2 bases and J 8 bases; nucleotides not matched to a gene: 9. Germline V lookup: CDR1 SEHNR, CDR2 FQNEAQ (reference sequence). This CDR3 reads CASSLLGLEAHEQFF. DNA of the CDR3: TGTGCCAGCAGCTTATTAGGACTAGAGGCCCATGAGCAGTTCTTC.

In its sample, this clonotype was seen a few times. The chain employs TRBV6-1 and TRBJ1-1; D uncertain. This CDR3 contains 14 residues. Germline V lookup: CDR1 MNHNS, CDR2 SASEGT. The V gene lost 1 base and the J gene lost 3 bases, with 9 bases spanning the gap. CDR3 protein: CASSEDGGHTEAFF. The CDR3 coding sequence is TGTGCCAGCAGTGAAGACGGAGGGCACACTGAAGCTTTCTTT.

This clonotype was detected many times. This CDR3 is CASSQDRTANYGYTF. The CDR3, as DNA: TGCGCCAGCAGCCAAGATAGGACAGCCAACTATGGCTACACCTTC. The rearrangement joins TRBV4-1 to TRBJ1-2; tentatively, D is TRBD1 (6 bases). This CDR3 contains 15 residues. The germline gives CDR1 MGHRA, CDR2 YSYEKL. V was pared by 0 bases and J by 2 bases, with 10 bases between.

Ten or more counts support this clonotype. This sequence joins TRBV11-3 and TRBJ2-3; D remains unclear. Trimming took 4 bases from V and 1 from J, leaving 6 bases between them. Germline V CDR1 and CDR2: SGHNT, YENEEA. There are 13 residues in the CDR3. The CDR3 loop reads CASSYFGTDTQYF. Written as DNA, the CDR3 is TGTGCCAGCAGCTACTTTGGCACAGATACGCAGTATTTT.

A remark on this clonotype: A single base separates this from a much larger clone, so it may be a read error. The chain combines TRBV11-3 with TRBJ2-3; 8 bases map to TRBD2. Germline values: CDR1 SGHNT, CDR2 YENEEA. The ends lost 5 bases at V and 4 bases at J; junction bases unmatched: 8. The CDR3 is made up of 15 amino acids. The chain's CDR3 is CASSRERGSADTQYF. CDR3 nucleotides: TGTGCCAGCAGCCGGGAGCGGGGGAGCGCAGATACGCAGTATTTT.

This clonotype has a count of ten or more. The chain carries TRBV20-1 and TRBJ2-1; D unresolved. Trimming stripped 5 bases from V and 0 bases from J, with 11 bases between. This CDR3 is built from 14 residues. CDR1 and CDR2 from the germline V gene are DFQATT and SNEGSKA (reference sequence). The CDR3, as DNA: TGCAGTGCTCCAAAGGGCGGCTCCTACAATGAGCAGTTCTTC. This codes for CSAPKGGSYNEQFF.

This clonotype was observed a few times. V gene TRBV24-1 combines with J gene TRBJ2-3, with TRBD2 matching 8 bases. Germline CDR1 and CDR2: KGHDR and SFDVKD. This CDR3 has 13 amino acids. The V and J ends lost 5 bases and 7 bases, in that order; junction bases with no gene match: 4. The CDR3 loop is CATSVSGSYTQYF. CDR3 DNA: TGTGCCACCAGTGTGAGCGGGAGTTATACGCAGTATTTT.

This clonotype came up many times. This rearrangement joins TRBV6-5 to TRBJ2-5; D is undetermined. V was clipped by 2 bases and J by 2 bases, with 9 bases between them. CDR1 MNHEY and CDR2 SVGAGI come from the germline V gene. This CDR3 has 14 amino acids. The CDR3 nucleotides read TGTGCCAGCAGTTACCTGGATACACAAGAGACCCAGTACTTC. Its protein product is CASSYLDTQETQYF.

This clonotype was counted only a few times. The V gene is TRBV11-2, the J gene TRBJ1-6, with D perhaps TRBD1 (5 bases). Germline CDR1 and CDR2: SGHAT and FQNNGV. Trimming removed 5 bases at V and 2 bases at J, with 16 bases between. The length of the CDR3 is 17 residues. The CDR3 coding sequence is TGTGCCAGCAGCCAGGGCCGTGCGGGCGCCTATAATTCACCCCTCCACTTT. Protein sequence: CASSQGRAGAYNSPLHF.